Below are 32 T cell receptor beta chains sequenced from a single sample in a study of blood T cell repertoires in COVID-19 (dated by TCRdb to the early 2020s). Libraries were built with the immunoSEQ multiplex PCR assay. What TCRdb holds here is the immuneACCESS table cut down to in-frame rearrangements. Part of the clones is not present; checked against another copy, under half of the missing clones reflect an unresolved V gene, and the others are unexplained. Counted in this sample were some 160,000 clones; 65% to 90% of them appeared once. Clones ranked in the top ten supply about 1.6% of the sample. What was sequenced was peripheral blood. Receptors were obtained from a human donor in a cohort sampled during active COVID-19.

V and J are TRBV10-3 and TRBJ2-7; 8 bases align to TRBD1. The CDR3 is 14 residues long. J was trimmed by 2 bases and V by 4 bases; bases with no gene match: 4. The V gene's germline CDR1 is ENHRY and CDR2 SYGVKD. The CDR3: CAISAGQDPYEQYF. The DNA of the CDR3 is TGTGCCATCAGTGCGGGACAGGACCCCTACGAGCAGTACTTC.

This clone appeared a few times. Other nucleotide sequences in the sample specify the same CDR3. The V and J genes are TRBV7-9 and TRBJ1-1; TRBD1 agrees at 7 bases. The CDR3 has 14 amino acids. The V and J ends lost 3 bases and 1 base, in that order; junction bases with no gene match: 2. Germline V gene data show CDR1 as SEHNR and CDR2 as FQNEAQ (reference sequence). The CDR3 sequence is CASSFSGGNTEAFF. The CDR3 coding sequence is TGTGCCAGCAGCTTTTCAGGGGGGAACACTGAAGCTTTCTTT.

J is TRBJ2-5 and V is TRBV9, with 9 bases lining up with TRBD2. The CDR3 has 17 residues. The junction had 14 bases not matched to a gene; V was cut back by 3 bases and J by 5 bases. The V gene's germline CDR1 is SGDLS and CDR2 YYNGEE. The CDR3 protein is CASSGISPGLASETQYF. The CDR3 DNA reads as TGTGCCAGCAGCGGAATATCCCCGGGACTAGCCTCGGAGACCCAGTACTTC.

V is TRBV5-1 and J is TRBJ1-2; 7 bases align to TRBD1. This CDR3 region has 11 residues. CDR1 SGHRS and CDR2 YFSETQ come from the germline V gene. V was clipped by 4 bases and J by 10 bases; unmatched bases: 4. The CDR3 nucleotides read TGCGCCAGCAGCGAGGACAGGCTCTACACCTTC. Translation: CASSEDRLYTF.

The V call is TRBV7-2, the J call TRBJ2-3, with TRBD2 matching over 10 bases. After removal of 6 bases from V and 2 bases from J, the junction contained 14 bases not matched to a gene. Germline V gene sequence: CDR1 SGHTA, CDR2 FQGNSA. The length of the CDR3 is 18 residues. The DNA for the CDR3 is TGTGCCAGCAGGGGATTAGCGGGGGGCTATCTGATCACAGATACGCAGTATTTT. This encodes CASRGLAGGYLITDTQYF.

The chain carries TRBV3-1 (or the pseudogene TRBV3-2) and TRBJ1-1; D call uncertain. Trimming removed 1 base at V and 1 base at J, with 16 bases between. This CDR3 comprises 17 residues. Looked up from germline, CDR1 is LGHDT and CDR2 is YNNKEL (reference sequence). The CDR3, as DNA: TGTGCCAGCAGCCAAGTGGGTGGGGAGCCAAAGAACACTGAAGCTTTCTTT. Translated, it gives CASSQVGGEPKNTEAFF.

The chain uses TRBV3-1 (or the pseudogene TRBV3-2) and TRBJ1-2, with D hard to call. The CDR3 has 14 residues. Germline lookup yields CDR1 LGHDT and CDR2 YNNKEL (reference sequence). Trimming cost V 7 bases and J 4 bases, with 16 bases left between them. The CDR3 sequence is CASTRSGISYGYTF. DNA for the CDR3: TGTGCCAGCACCCGGTCCGGGATTTCCTATGGCTACACCTTC.

The gene calls are TRBV2 and TRBJ2-2; 11 bases match TRBD1. This CDR3 is built from 15 residues. Germline V lookup: CDR1 SNHLY, CDR2 FYNNEI. Losses at the gene ends were 7 bases for V and 6 bases for J; bases not matched to a gene: 7. CDR3 protein: CASTIRDRGAGELFF. In DNA form, the CDR3 reads TGTGCCAGCACTATACGGGACAGGGGGGCCGGGGAGCTGTTTTTT.

CDR3 sequence (DNA): TGCGCCAGCAGCTTGGAGACAGGGGACCATGGCTACACCTTC. Protein product: CASSLETGDHGYTF. The V and J genes are TRBV5-1 and TRBJ1-2, with 8 positions matching TRBD1. The CDR3 is made up of 14 amino acids. CDR1 SGHRS and CDR2 YFSETQ come from the germline V gene. With 0 bases clipped from V and 6 bases from J, the junction kept 4 bases outside the gene matches.

The rearrangement joins TRBV6-2 or TRBV6-3 to TRBJ2-6, with D hard to call. Germline V CDR1 and CDR2: MNHEY, SVGEGT. V was pared by 3 bases and J by 0 bases, with 12 bases between. The CDR3 has 17 amino acids. CDR3 loop: CASSYASVSSGANVLTF. The CDR3 DNA follows: TGTGCCAGCAGTTATGCTAGTGTTAGCTCTGGGGCCAACGTCCTGACTTTC.

This clone was seen just once. The chain has TRBV10-2 and TRBJ2-1; the match to TRBD1 covers 7 bases. V shed 8 bases and J 6 bases; nucleotides not matched to a gene: 7. CDR1 is WSHSY and CDR2 is SAAADI in the germline V gene. This CDR3 has 13 residues. CDR3 bases: TGCGCCAGCGAAGAGGGGGCGGGCAATGAGCAGTTCTTC. This translates into CASEEGAGNEQFF.

In its sample, this clone was seen a few times. The rearrangement joins TRBV9 to TRBJ1-6, with D possibly TRBD1 on 5 matching bases. Per the germline V gene, CDR1 is SGDLS and CDR2 is YYNGEE. The CDR3 extends over 14 amino acids. V lost 0 bases and J 5 bases, leaving 6 bases between the germline ends. The CDR3 sequence is CASSVGQNNSPLHF. CDR3 nucleotides: TGTGCCAGCAGCGTAGGACAGAATAATTCACCCCTCCACTTT.

The chain couples TRBV6-4 to TRBJ2-7, with D tentatively TRBD2 (6 bases). The V and J ends lost 2 bases and 4 bases respectively, with 18 bases between them. From germline, CDR1 is MRHNA and CDR2 SNTAGT. This CDR3 is 16 amino acids long. In DNA form, the CDR3 reads TGTGCCAGCAGTGACCGCGGGGAGCCTGGGGGTTACGAGCAGTACTTC. The encoded protein is CASSDRGEPGGYEQYF.

The rearrangement uses TRBV11-1 and TRBJ1-2; a weak D match, TRBD1 (6 bases). Germline V gives CDR1 SGHAT, CDR2 FQDESV (reference sequence). Trimming stripped 4 bases from V and 5 bases from J, with 17 bases between. This CDR3 region has 15 residues. DNA of the CDR3: TGTGCCAGCAGCTCCGGGTCGGGGGGGCTGTATGGCTACACCTTC. Its protein product is CASSSGSGGLYGYTF. The full variable domain, with the rest looked up from reference TRBV11-1 and TRBJ1-2, is EAEVAQSPRYKITEKSQAVAFWCDPISGHATLYWYRQILGQGPELLVQFQDESVVDDSQLPKDRFSAERLKGVDSTLKIQPAELGDSAMYLCASSSGSGGLYGYTFGSGTRLTVV.

The V and J genes are TRBV6-5 and TRBJ1-3, with D hard to call. This CDR3 has 14 amino acids. CDR1 and CDR2 (germline): MNHEY, SVGAGI. Trimming took off 2 bases at V and 1 base at J, with 6 bases between the two ends. The CDR3 loop reads CASSYSLSGNTIYF. DNA for the CDR3: TGTGCCAGCAGTTACAGCTTATCTGGAAACACCATATATTTT.

This clone was counted a single time. The chain combines TRBV28 with TRBJ2-3; TRBD2 aligns across 10 bases. Germline CDR1 MDHEN, CDR2 SYDVKM. There are 16 residues in the CDR3. V dropped 4 bases and J dropped 2; count of bases not matched to a gene: 6. The CDR3 loop reads CASSSIAGGPTDTQYF. CDR3 coding DNA: TGTGCCAGCAGTTCTATAGCGGGAGGCCCCACAGATACGCAGTATTTT. The full variable domain, its missing parts supplied by reference TRBV28 and TRBJ2-3, is DVKVTQSSRYLVKRTGEKVFLECVQDMDHENMFWYRQDPGLGLRLIYFSYDVKMKEKGDIPEGYSVSREKKERFSLILESASTNQTSMYLCASSSIAGGPTDTQYFGPGTRLTVL.

The chain couples TRBV11-2 to TRBJ1-1; D unclear. The CDR3 consists of 13 residues. Per the germline V gene, CDR1 is SGHAT and CDR2 is FQNNGV. V was clipped by 2 bases and J by 2 bases, with 6 bases between them. Here the CDR3 DNA reads TGTGCCAGCAGCTTAAACAGAAACACTGAAGCTTTCTTT. Residues: CASSLNRNTEAFF.

V usage is TRBV11-2 and J usage is TRBJ1-5; D possibly corresponds to TRBD1 (6 bases). Trimming stripped 5 bases from V and 5 bases from J, with 16 bases between. The CDR3 extends over 15 amino acids. The germline V gene has CDR1 SGHAT and CDR2 FQNNGV. The CDR3 spells CASSPGRQVYQPQHF. DNA of the CDR3: TGTGCCAGCAGCCCGGGCCGACAGGTGTATCAGCCCCAGCATTTT.

The chain has TRBV15 and TRBJ2-2; D is possibly TRBD2 (6 bases). Germline assignment: CDR1 LNHNV and CDR2 YYDKDF (reference sequence). V was cut by 2 bases and J by 4 bases, with 8 bases left in between. The CDR3 is 14 amino acids. The CDR3 region is CATSRIAATGELFF. CDR3 in DNA: TGTGCCACCAGCAGAATAGCGGCCACCGGGGAGCTGTTTTTT.

The J gene is TRBJ1-2, the V gene TRBV7-8; 10 bases agree with TRBD1. After removal of 5 bases from V and 7 bases from J, the junction contained 7 bases not matched to a gene. CDR3 length: 14 amino acids. Germline assignment: CDR1 SGHVS and CDR2 FQNEAQ. The CDR3, as DNA: TGTGCCAGCAGCCCGAGACAGGGGGCGCGTGGCTACACCTTC. Translation gives CASSPRQGARGYTF.

The chain recombines TRBV7-2 with TRBJ2-5; 9 bases match TRBD1. Germline-derived CDR1 and CDR2 are SGHTA and FQGNSA. J was trimmed by 5 bases and V by 2 bases; bases with no gene match: 12. The CDR3 is 17 residues long. The CDR3 protein is CASSLTGGQGNGETQYF. Here the CDR3 DNA reads TGTGCCAGCAGCTTAACGGGGGGACAGGGTAACGGGGAGACCCAGTACTTC.

The genes are TRBV7-3 and TRBJ2-2, with TRBD2 identical over 10 bases. The length of the CDR3 is 15 residues. With 4 bases clipped from V and 6 bases from J, the junction kept 5 bases outside the gene matches. Germline-derived CDR1 and CDR2 are SGHTA and FQGTGA. CDR3 coding DNA: TGTGCCAGCAGCTCCTACAGCGGGAGGGCCGGGGAGCTGTTTTTT. This gives the protein CASSSYSGRAGELFF.

The chain has TRBV19 and TRBJ2-7; perhaps TRBD2 as D (6 bases). The CDR3 length is 16 residues. Germline values: CDR1 LNHDA, CDR2 SQIVND (reference sequence). V lost 1 base and J lost 0, with 13 bases in between. CDR3 residues: CASSIAGLPLSYEQYF. In DNA form, the CDR3 reads TGTGCCAGTAGTATAGCGGGACTTCCCCTCTCCTACGAGCAGTACTTC.

This clone appeared a single time. The chain joins TRBV9 to TRBJ2-7; 7 nucleotides match TRBD1. This CDR3 region has 15 residues. Germline values: CDR1 SGDLS, CDR2 YYNGEE. With V trimmed by 0 bases and J by 2 bases, 5 bases remained unmatched. Written as DNA, the CDR3 is TGTGCCAGCAGCGTAGCCGACAGGGAGACCTACGAGCAGTACTTC. It specifies CASSVADRETYEQYF.

V and J are TRBV7-9 and TRBJ1-4, with D possibly being TRBD1 (5 bases). CDR1 is SEHNR and CDR2 is FQNEAQ in the germline V gene (reference sequence). There are 15 residues in the CDR3. V was trimmed by 4 bases and J by 5 bases, leaving 14 bases between them. The CDR3 DNA reads TGTGCCAGCAGCTGGGGGGACCGATCAAATGAAAAACTGTTTTTT. It yields the protein CASSWGDRSNEKLFF.

This chain joins TRBV10-2 and TRBJ1-1, with 10 positions matching TRBD1. V lost 6 bases, J lost 3 bases, and 7 bases stayed unmatched. The germline V gene encodes CDR1 WSHSY and CDR2 SAAADI. The CDR3 consists of 15 residues. CDR3 nucleotide sequence: TGCGCCAGCAGAAAACCGGGACAGGGGCACACTGAAGCTTTCTTT. Translating it yields CASRKPGQGHTEAFF.

The chain is built from TRBV12-3 or TRBV12-4 and TRBJ2-7; 7 bases are shared with TRBD1. This CDR3 has 13 amino acids. Trimming took 6 bases from V and 3 from J; bases not matched to a gene: 5. The CDR3 coding sequence is TGTGCCAGCAGCTACGGGACAGACTACGAGCAGTACTTC. Translating it yields CASSYGTDYEQYF.

The V call is TRBV11-2, the J call TRBJ2-3; 9 bases are a match to TRBD2. Germline V CDR1 and CDR2: SGHAT, FQNNGV. This CDR3 contains 19 residues. After removal of 0 bases from V and 2 bases from J, the junction contained 12 bases not matched to a gene. CDR3 DNA sequence: TGTGCCAGCAGCTTAGATGGGCGGGAGGGCCTAGGTTACACAGATACGCAGTATTTT. Residues: CASSLDGREGLGYTDTQYF.

The genes are TRBV24-1 and TRBJ2-1; 14 bases are shared with TRBD2. Trimming at V came to 7 bases and at J to 1 base, leaving 5 bases not matched to a gene. The CDR3 covers 17 residues. The germline gives CDR1 KGHDR, CDR2 SFDVKD. CDR3 in amino acids: CATSPGLAGVSYNEQFF. CDR3 bases: TGTGCCACCAGCCCGGGACTAGCGGGAGTGTCCTACAATGAGCAGTTCTTC.

The chain links TRBV5-1 to TRBJ2-7; 13 nucleotides agree with TRBD2. V trimming: 4 bases; J trimming: 3 bases; junction bases outside the gene matches: 10. This CDR3 has 17 residues. Germline V gene data show CDR1 as SGHRS and CDR2 as YFSETQ. In DNA form, the CDR3 reads TGCGCCAGCAGCCCAACGACTAGCGGGGGGCCCTTCTACGAGCAGTACTTC. Translating it yields CASSPTTSGGPFYEQYF. The variable domain in full, with the rest retrieved from reference TRBV5-1 and TRBJ2-7, is KAGVTQTPRYLIKTRGQQVTLSCSPISGHRSVSWYQQTPGQGLQFLFEYFSETQRNKGNFPGRFSGRQFSNSRSEMNVSTLELGDSALYLCASSPTTSGGPFYEQYFGPGTRLTVT.

The chain is built from TRBV6-5 and TRBJ2-7, with TRBD2 matching 9 bases. The J segment lost 2 bases and the V segment lost 6 bases, leaving 2 bases of the junction unmatched. Germline V gene lookup returns CDR1 MNHEY and CDR2 SVGAGI. This CDR3 region has 13 residues. The CDR3 sequence is CASRASGAYEQYF. DNA of the CDR3: TGTGCCAGCAGAGCTAGCGGGGCCTACGAGCAGTACTTC.

The rearrangement joins TRBV7-2 to TRBJ1-6; D is unclear. CDR3 length: 13 residues. Germline assignment: CDR1 SGHTA and CDR2 FQGNSA. With 0 bases removed from V and 7 bases from J, the gap between germline ends came to 4 bases. As DNA, the CDR3 is TGTGCCAGCAGCTTAGCCCAAAATTCACCCCTCCACTTT. This encodes CASSLAQNSPLHF.